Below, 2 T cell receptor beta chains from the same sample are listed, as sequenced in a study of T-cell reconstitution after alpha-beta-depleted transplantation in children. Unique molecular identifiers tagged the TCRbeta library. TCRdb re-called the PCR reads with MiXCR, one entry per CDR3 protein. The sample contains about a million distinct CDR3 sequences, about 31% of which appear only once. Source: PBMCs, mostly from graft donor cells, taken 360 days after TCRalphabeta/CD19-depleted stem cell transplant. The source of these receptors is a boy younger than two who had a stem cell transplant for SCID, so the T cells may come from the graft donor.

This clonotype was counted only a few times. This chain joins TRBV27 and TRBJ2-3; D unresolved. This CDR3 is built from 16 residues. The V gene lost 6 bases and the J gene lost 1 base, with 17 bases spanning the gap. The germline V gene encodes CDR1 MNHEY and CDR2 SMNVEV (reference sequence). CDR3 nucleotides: TGTGCCAGCAGCACGGACGGGTTTTTGGGCACAGATACGCAGTATTTT. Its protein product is CASSTDGFLGTDTQYF.

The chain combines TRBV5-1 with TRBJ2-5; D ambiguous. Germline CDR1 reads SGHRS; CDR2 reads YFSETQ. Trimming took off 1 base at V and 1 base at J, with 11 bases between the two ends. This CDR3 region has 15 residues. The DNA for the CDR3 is TGCGCCAGCAGCTTGCTCCCCGGTTTCCAAGAGACCCAGTACTTC. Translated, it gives CASSLLPGFQETQYF.